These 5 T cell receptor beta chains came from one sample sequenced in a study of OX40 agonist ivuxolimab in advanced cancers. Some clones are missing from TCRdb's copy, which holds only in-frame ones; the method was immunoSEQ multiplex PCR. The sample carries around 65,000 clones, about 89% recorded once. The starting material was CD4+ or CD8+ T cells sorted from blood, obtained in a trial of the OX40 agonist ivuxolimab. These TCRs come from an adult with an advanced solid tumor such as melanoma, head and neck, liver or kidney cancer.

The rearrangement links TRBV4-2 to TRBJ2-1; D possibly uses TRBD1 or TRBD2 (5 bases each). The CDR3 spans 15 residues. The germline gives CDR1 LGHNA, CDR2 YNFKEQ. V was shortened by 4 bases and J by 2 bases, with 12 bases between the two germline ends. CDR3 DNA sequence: TGTGCCAGCAGCCCCCGGGACCCAGCCTACAATGAGCAGTTCTTC. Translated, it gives CASSPRDPAYNEQFF.

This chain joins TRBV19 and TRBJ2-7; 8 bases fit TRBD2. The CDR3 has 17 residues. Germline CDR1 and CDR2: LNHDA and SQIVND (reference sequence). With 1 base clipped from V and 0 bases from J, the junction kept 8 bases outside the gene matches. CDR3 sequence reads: CASSIAGSGTSSYEQYF. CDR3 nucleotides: TGTGCCAGTAGTATAGCGGGTAGCGGGACGAGCTCCTACGAGCAGTACTTC.

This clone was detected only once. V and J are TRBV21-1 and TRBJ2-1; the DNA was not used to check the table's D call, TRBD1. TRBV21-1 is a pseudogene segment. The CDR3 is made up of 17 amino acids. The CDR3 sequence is CASSKPLPGTLWYEQFF. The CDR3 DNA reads TGTGCCAGCAGCAAACCCCTCCCCGGGACACTATGGTATGAGCAGTTCTTC.

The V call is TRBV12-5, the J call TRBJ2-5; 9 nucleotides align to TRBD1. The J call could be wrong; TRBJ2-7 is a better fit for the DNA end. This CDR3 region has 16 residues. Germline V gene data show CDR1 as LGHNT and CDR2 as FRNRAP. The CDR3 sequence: CASAQITGGAVTEQYF. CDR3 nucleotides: TGTGCTAGTGCCCAGATAACAGGGGGCGCCGTGACCGAGCAGTACTTC.

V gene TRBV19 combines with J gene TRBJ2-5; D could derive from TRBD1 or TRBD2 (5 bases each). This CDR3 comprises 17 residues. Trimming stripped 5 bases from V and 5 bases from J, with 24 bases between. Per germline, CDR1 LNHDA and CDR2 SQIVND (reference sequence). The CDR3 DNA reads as TGTGCCAGTAGTGGGCCGGGGCCCGGTGGAGGCGCGGAGACCCAGTACTTC. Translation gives CASSGPGPGGGAETQYF.